These 21 T cell receptor beta chains were sequenced from one sample in a study of blood T cell repertoires in COVID-19. Profiling relied on immunoSEQ multiplex PCR, and the TCRdb table lists in-frame clones only, not all of them. Of 130,000 or so clones in the sample, approximately 84% are singletons; the top ten hold 12%. Material for sequencing was peripheral blood. The origin of the receptors is a woman in her sixties or seventies with acute or convalescent COVID-19.

The chain employs TRBV29-1 and TRBJ2-3; TRBD1 agrees at 9 bases. The CDR3 is made up of 14 amino acids. Germline loops: CDR1 SQVTM, CDR2 ANQGSEA. V was pared by 6 bases and J by 6 bases, with 10 bases of the junction left unmatched. CDR3 sequence reads: CSVVGTGSGDTQYF. In DNA, the CDR3 is TGCAGCGTGGTCGGGACAGGGTCGGGGGATACGCAGTATTTT.

The chain employs TRBV5-1 and TRBJ1-2; tentative D call: TRBD1 (6 bases). CDR3 length equals 15 residues. Germline loops: CDR1 SGHRS, CDR2 YFSETQ. V was shortened by 0 bases and J by 3 bases, with 12 bases between the two germline ends. The CDR3 DNA sequence: TGCGCCAGCAGCTTGGCCGGGGGGGCCCACTATGGCTACACCTTC. Its translation is CASSLAGGAHYGYTF.

The CDR3: CASSRYNLRGNEQYV. The CDR3 bases are TGTGCCAGCAGCCGATACAATCTTCGGGGGAACGAGCAGTACGTC. This chain joins TRBV5-6 and TRBJ2-7; tentatively, D is TRBD2 (6 bases). Germline V gene lookup returns CDR1 SGHDT and CDR2 YYEEEE. Trimming removed 4 bases from V and 5 bases from J, with 19 bases in between. CDR3 size: 15 residues.

The rearrangement uses TRBV11-3 and TRBJ1-1; the match to TRBD1 covers 7 bases. The CDR3 loop spans 16 amino acids. Germline-derived CDR1 and CDR2 are SGHNT and YENEEA. After removal of 5 bases from V and 1 base from J, the junction contained 10 bases not matched to a gene. The CDR3 region is CASSKTPRGRNTEAFF. The CDR3 DNA follows: TGTGCCAGCAGCAAAACCCCTAGGGGGCGGAACACTGAAGCTTTCTTT.

V gene TRBV30 combines with J gene TRBJ1-6; D uncertain. Trimming stripped 5 bases from V and 0 bases from J, with 14 bases between. The germline V gene has CDR1 GTSNPN and CDR2 SVGIG (reference sequence). This CDR3 is built from 16 residues. The CDR3 reads CAWGAGTSSYNSPLHF. For the CDR3, the DNA is TGTGCCTGGGGAGCAGGAACAAGCTCCTATAATTCACCCCTCCACTTT.

This rearrangement joins TRBV2 to TRBJ2-1; 8 bases are shared with TRBD1. Losses at the gene ends were 4 bases for V and 15 bases for J; bases not matched to a gene: 17. Germline CDR1 reads SNHLY; CDR2 reads FYNNEI. CDR3 length: 15 amino acids. The CDR3 DNA is TGTGCCAGCAGTGCAAGCTCCGGGACAGGAACTTTAGGGTTCTTC. Translated: CASSASSGTGTLGFF. Together with reference TRBV2 and TRBJ2-1, the CDR3 gives the full variable domain: EPEVTQTPSHQVTQMGQEVILRCVPISNHLYFYWYRQILGQKVEFLVSFYNNEISEKSEIFDDQFSVERPDGSNFTLKIRSTKLEDSAMYFCASSASSGTGTLGFFGPGTRLTVL.

The V call is TRBV10-2, the J call TRBJ1-1; maybe TRBD1 (5 bases). The CDR3 runs 14 residues. Germline CDR1 reads WSHSY; CDR2 reads SAAADI. V was clipped by 3 bases and J by 6 bases, with 14 bases between them. CDR3 DNA sequence: TGCGCCAGCAGTGACGAGGAGGGGATCCCTGAAGCTTTCTTT. Translating it yields CASSDEEGIPEAFF.

The CDR3 is CASSPMGGGFGNTIYF. The CDR3 region has the DNA TGTGCCAGCAGCCCCATGGGTGGGGGCTTTGGAAACACCATATATTTT. This chain joins TRBV7-9 and TRBJ1-3; D possibly corresponds to TRBD1 (6 bases). CDR1 and CDR2 from the germline V gene are SEHNR and FQNEAQ (reference sequence). CDR3 length: 16 amino acids. Deletions cut 5 bases from V and 3 bases from J, with 17 bases between.

The chain couples TRBV7-9 to TRBJ1-1, with 7 bases lining up with TRBD1. Germline V gene lookup returns CDR1 SEHNR and CDR2 FQNEAQ (reference sequence). V lost 5 bases, J lost 0 bases, and 6 bases stayed unmatched. The CDR3 length is 15 residues. For the CDR3, the DNA is TGTGCCAGCAGCCCCTCGACAGGGCTGAACACTGAAGCTTTCTTT. Amino acid sequence: CASSPSTGLNTEAFF.

This clone was observed once. This sequence joins TRBV27 and TRBJ2-6; possibly TRBD1 for D (6 bases). Per germline, CDR1 MNHEY and CDR2 SMNVEV (reference sequence). The CDR3 sequence is 18 residues long. The ends were cut back, 5 bases at V and 2 bases at J, with 19 bases in the middle. The CDR3 nucleotides read TGTGCCAGCAGTCCTATTGACAGGATAGCTACTGGGGCCAACGTCCTGACTTTC. Its translation: CASSPIDRIATGANVLTF.

The V gene is TRBV9, the J gene TRBJ1-6; D ambiguous. Trimming removed 1 base from V and 12 bases from J, with 11 bases in between. There are 13 residues in the CDR3. Germline V gives CDR1 SGDLS, CDR2 YYNGEE. CDR3 DNA sequence: TGTGCCAGCAGCGTATCTCAGAACCTACCCCTCCACTTT. Translation gives CASSVSQNLPLHF.

CDR3 amino acids: CAAAENYGYTF. The CDR3, as DNA: TGTGCCGCGGCAGAAAACTATGGCTACACCTTC. This sequence joins TRBV6-6 and TRBJ1-2; no firm D call. Per the germline V gene, CDR1 is MNHNY and CDR2 is SVGAGI (reference sequence). The CDR3 has 11 residues. V dropped 11 bases and J dropped 2 bases, with 9 bases sitting between them.

V gene TRBV5-1 combines with J gene TRBJ1-1; D might be TRBD1 (5 bases). CDR3 length equals 12 residues. V was pared by 7 bases and J by 4 bases, with 11 bases between. Germline V gene lookup returns CDR1 SGHRS and CDR2 YFSETQ. As DNA, the CDR3 is TGCGCCAGCCAGGGTTTAGGCACTGAAGCTTTCTTT. Its translation: CASQGLGTEAFF.

This chain connects TRBV21-1 to TRBJ2-1; TRBD1, the table's D call, lacks a check against the DNA. TRBV21-1 is recorded as a pseudogene. The CDR3 is 15 residues long. This chain's CDR3 is CASSSAGTGWNEQFF. As DNA, the CDR3 is TGTGCCAGCAGCAGTGCCGGGACAGGGTGGAATGAGCAGTTCTTC.

Note on this clone: A junction end diverges from the germline sequence, so it may reflect a read error. J is TRBJ1-2 and V is TRBV3-1 (or the pseudogene TRBV3-2), with D tentatively TRBD1 (6 bases). Germline-derived CDR1 and CDR2 are LGHDT and YNNKEL (reference sequence). The CDR3 is made up of 14 amino acids. The CDR3 protein is CASTQSTGNYGYTF. In DNA, the CDR3 is TGTGCCAGCACCCAATCAACAGGGAACTATGGCTACACCTTC.

The chain recombines TRBV13 with TRBJ2-1; D perhaps matches TRBD2 (7 bases). CDR3 length equals 15 residues. The V end was cut by 4 bases, the J end by 5 bases, with 15 bases between. The germline CDR1 and CDR2 sequences are PRHDT and FYEKMQ (reference sequence). CDR3 protein: CASSSLGGGHNEQFF. CDR3 nucleotides: TGTGCCAGCAGCTCCCTGGGCGGGGGCCACAATGAGCAGTTCTTC.

The chain is built from TRBV10-3 and TRBJ2-2, with 7 bases identical to TRBD1. This CDR3 contains 15 residues. V shed 3 bases, J shed 5 bases, and the junction held 6 bases outside the gene matches. Germline V gene sequence: CDR1 ENHRY, CDR2 SYGVKD. CDR3 in amino acids: CAISDPGQRTGELFF. The CDR3 region has the DNA TGTGCCATCAGTGACCCGGGACAGAGGACCGGGGAGCTGTTTTTT.

The chain has TRBV18 and TRBJ2-2, with 7 bases lining up with TRBD1. Germline CDR1 reads KGHSH; CDR2 reads LQKENI. CDR3 length equals 17 residues. The J segment lost 7 bases and the V segment lost 0 bases, leaving 11 bases of the junction unmatched. The CDR3 DNA reads TGTGCCAGCTCACCACCCAACTTGAGGGGGCTCGGCGGGGAGCTGTTTTTT. Residues: CASSPPNLRGLGGELFF.

Only a few counts were recorded for this clone. The rearrangement joins TRBV4-2 to TRBJ2-3, with 7 bases matching TRBD2. The CDR3 extends over 16 amino acids. The germline V gene has CDR1 LGHNA and CDR2 YNFKEQ. Trimming at V came to 1 base and at J to 5 bases, leaving 9 bases not matched to a gene. CDR3 sequence reads: CASSQADGGRGDTQYF. The CDR3 DNA reads TGTGCCAGCAGCCAAGCCGACGGGGGGAGGGGAGATACGCAGTATTTT.

Only a few counts were recorded for this clone. The chain has TRBV30 and TRBJ1-1; D might be TRBD1 (6 bases). The CDR3 has 13 amino acids. The V end lost 5 bases, the J end lost 5 bases, and 15 bases lay between the germline ends. Germline CDR1 is GTSNPN and CDR2 is SVGIG (reference sequence). CDR3 coding DNA: TGTGCCTGGGCCAATTTGGGGGCTACTGAAGCTTTCTTT. Encoded protein: CAWANLGATEAFF.

This clone was seen ten or more times. The CDR3, as DNA: TGTGCCAGTAGCCCACCTATTATGAACACTGAAGCTTTCTTT. It encodes CASSPPIMNTEAFF. This chain links TRBV19 with TRBJ1-1; D is ambiguous. Germline-derived CDR1 and CDR2 are LNHDA and SQIVND (reference sequence). With 6 bases removed from V and 0 bases from J, the gap between germline ends came to 11 bases. The CDR3 totals 14 residues.